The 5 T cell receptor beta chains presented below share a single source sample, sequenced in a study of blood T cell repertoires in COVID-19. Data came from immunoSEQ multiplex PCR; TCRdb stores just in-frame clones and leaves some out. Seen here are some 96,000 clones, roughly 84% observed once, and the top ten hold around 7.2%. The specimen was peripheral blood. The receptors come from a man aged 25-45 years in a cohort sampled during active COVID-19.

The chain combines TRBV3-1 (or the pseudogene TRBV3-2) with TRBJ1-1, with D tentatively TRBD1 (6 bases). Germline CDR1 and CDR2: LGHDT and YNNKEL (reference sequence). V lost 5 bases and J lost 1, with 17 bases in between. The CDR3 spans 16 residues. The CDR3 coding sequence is TGTGCCAGCAGCACTCTTCCCGGGACAAAGAACACTGAAGCTTTCTTT. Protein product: CASSTLPGTKNTEAFF.

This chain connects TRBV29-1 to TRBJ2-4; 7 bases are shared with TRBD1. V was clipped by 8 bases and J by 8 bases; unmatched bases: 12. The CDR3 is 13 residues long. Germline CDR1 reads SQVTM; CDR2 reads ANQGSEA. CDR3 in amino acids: CSSSRGQGDIQYF. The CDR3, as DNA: TGCAGCTCCTCACGGGGTCAGGGGGACATTCAGTACTTC.

The DNA of the CDR3 is TGTGCCAGTAGTTCACGGGGGGACCTAGATACGCAGTATTTT. It translates to CASSSRGDLDTQYF. The rearrangement links TRBV19 to TRBJ2-3; 7 nucleotides align to TRBD2. The CDR3 sequence is 14 residues long. Per the germline V gene, CDR1 is LNHDA and CDR2 is SQIVND (reference sequence). V lost 5 bases and J lost 5; bases outside the gene matches: 7.

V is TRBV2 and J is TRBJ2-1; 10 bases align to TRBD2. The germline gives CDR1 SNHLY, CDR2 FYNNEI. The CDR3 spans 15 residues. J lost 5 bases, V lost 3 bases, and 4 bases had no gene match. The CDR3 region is CASSEKRGGNNEQFF. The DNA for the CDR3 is TGTGCCAGCAGTGAGAAGCGGGGGGGTAACAATGAGCAGTTCTTC.

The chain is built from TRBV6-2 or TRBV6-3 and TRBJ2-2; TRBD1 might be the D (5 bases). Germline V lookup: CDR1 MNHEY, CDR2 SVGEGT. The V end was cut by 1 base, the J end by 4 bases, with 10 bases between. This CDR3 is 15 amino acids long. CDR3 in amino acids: CASSYFRQFTGELFF. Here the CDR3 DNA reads TGTGCCAGCAGTTACTTCAGACAGTTCACCGGGGAGCTGTTTTTT.